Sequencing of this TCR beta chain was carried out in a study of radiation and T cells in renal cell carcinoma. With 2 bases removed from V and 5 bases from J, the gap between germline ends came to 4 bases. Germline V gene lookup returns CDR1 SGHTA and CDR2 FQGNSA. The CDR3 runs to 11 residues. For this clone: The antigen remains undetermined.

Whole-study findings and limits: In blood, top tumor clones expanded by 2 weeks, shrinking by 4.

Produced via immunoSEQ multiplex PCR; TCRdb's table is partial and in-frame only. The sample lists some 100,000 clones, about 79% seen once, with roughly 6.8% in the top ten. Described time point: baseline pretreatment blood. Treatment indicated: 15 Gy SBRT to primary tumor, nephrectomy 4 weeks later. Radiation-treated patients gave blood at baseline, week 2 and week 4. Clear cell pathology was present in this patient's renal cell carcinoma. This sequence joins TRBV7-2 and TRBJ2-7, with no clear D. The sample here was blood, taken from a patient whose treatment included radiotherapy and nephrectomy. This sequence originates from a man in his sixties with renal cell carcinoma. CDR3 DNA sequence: TGTGCCAGCAGCTTAAGTAACGAGCAGTACTTC. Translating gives CASSLSNEQYF.